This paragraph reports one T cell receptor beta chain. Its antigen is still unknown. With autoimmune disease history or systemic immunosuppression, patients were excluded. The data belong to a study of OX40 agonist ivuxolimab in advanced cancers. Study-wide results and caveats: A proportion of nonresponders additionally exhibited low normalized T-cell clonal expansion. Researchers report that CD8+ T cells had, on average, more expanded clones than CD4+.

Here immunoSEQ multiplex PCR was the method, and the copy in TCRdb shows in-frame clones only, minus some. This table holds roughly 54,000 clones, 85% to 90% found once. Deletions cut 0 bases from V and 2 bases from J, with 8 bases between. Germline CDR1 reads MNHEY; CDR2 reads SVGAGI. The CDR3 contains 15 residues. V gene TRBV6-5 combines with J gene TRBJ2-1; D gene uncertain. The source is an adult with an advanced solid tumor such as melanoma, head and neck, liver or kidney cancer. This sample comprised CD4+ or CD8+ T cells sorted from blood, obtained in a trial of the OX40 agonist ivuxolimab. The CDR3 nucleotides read TGTGCCAGCAGTTACTCGAAGAGACCCTACAATGAGCAGTTCTTC. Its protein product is CASSYSKRPYNEQFF.